Listed below are T cell receptor beta chains from one sample, sequenced in a study of cytomegalovirus exposure and HLA in healthy donors. Produced via immunoSEQ multiplex PCR; TCRdb's table is partial and in-frame only. The sample includes under 200,000 clones, 84% of them seen just once. The source material was PBMCs. These TCRs come from a man aged 25 to 40 in good health and CMV-seronegative. CDR3s include the opening cysteine and the closing phenylalanine or tryptophan. The D gene is left open where the match is weak. Size values are once, few and many counts, or a class for expanded clones, and some rows have none.

CDR3 protein,CDR3 DNA,J gene,CDR3 length,V gene,D gene,clone size
CASSFGSGGVYEQYF,TGCGCCAGCAGCTTTGGGTCGGGGGGAGTCTACGAGCAGTACTTC,TRBJ2-7,15,TRBV5-1,TRBD2,-
CASSFEGQRYNEQFF,TGCGCCAGCAGCTTTGAGGGACAGCGATACAATGAGCAGTTCTTC,TRBJ2-1,15,TRBV5-1,TRBD1,-
CASSLNLAIPGSTIYF,TGTGCCAGCAGCTTAAATTTGGCCATACCGGGGAGCACCATATATTTT,TRBJ1-3,16,TRBV11-2,-,-
CASGRGGTAYEQYF,TGCGCCAGCGGGCGGGGGGGAACAGCCTACGAGCAGTACTTC,TRBJ2-7,14,TRBV5-1,TRBD2,-
CASSLATGGQETQYF,TGCGCCAGCAGCTTGGCTACAGGGGGACAAGAGACCCAGTACTTC,TRBJ2-5,15,TRBV5-1,TRBD1,-
CASSNLGRQTEAFF,TGTGCCAGCAGCAACCTTGGCAGGCAAACTGAAGCTTTCTTT,TRBJ1-1,14,TRBV6-1,-,-
CASSKRGPYEQYF,TGTGCCAGTAGTAAGCGGGGGCCCTACGAGCAGTACTTC,TRBJ2-7,13,TRBV19,TRBD2,-
CASSLVAVATDTQYF,TGTGCCAGCAGCTTAGTCGCGGTAGCTACAGATACGCAGTATTTT,TRBJ2-3,15,TRBV7-2,-,-
CASSQGRDNSPLHF,TGCGCCAGCAGCCAAGGGCGGGATAATTCACCCCTCCACTTT,TRBJ1-6,14,TRBV4-1,-,-
CASSVQGSYEQYF,TGTGCCAGCAGCGTACAGGGATCCTACGAGCAGTACTTC,TRBJ2-7,13,TRBV7-2,-,-
CATQRATATGNTIYF,TGTGCCACCCAACGAGCGACTGCTACTGGAAACACCATATATTTT,TRBJ1-3,15,TRBV5-4,-,-
CASSLGAGITDTQYF,TGTGCCAGTAGCCTAGGGGCGGGAATCACAGATACGCAGTATTTT,TRBJ2-3,15,TRBV19,-,-
CASSSTGQETQYF,TGCGCCAGCAGCTCGACAGGGCAAGAGACCCAGTACTTC,TRBJ2-5,13,TRBV5-1,TRBD1,-
CASSLEAGGGTDTQYF,TGTGCCAGCAGCTTAGAGGCGGGAGGGGGCACAGATACGCAGTATTTT,TRBJ2-3,16,TRBV7-6,TRBD2,-
CASSSGQVPDTQYF,TGTGCCAGCAGCTCCGGACAGGTTCCAGATACGCAGTATTTT,TRBJ2-3,14,TRBV7-3,TRBD1,-
CATSRDMTEALNEQFF,TGTGCCACCAGCAGAGATATGACGGAAGCGCTCAATGAGCAGTTCTTC,TRBJ2-1,16,TRBV15,-,-
CASSPGFQETQYF,TGTGCCAGCTCACCCGGGTTCCAAGAGACCCAGTACTTC,TRBJ2-5,13,TRBV18,-,-
CASSLGTGGEWDGYTF,TGTGCCAGCAGCTTGGGGACAGGGGGCGAATGGGACGGCTACACCTTC,TRBJ1-2,16,TRBV5-5,TRBD1,-
CASSPPFFPGLAGVDEQFF,TGTGCCAGCTCACCACCATTTTTTCCGGGACTAGCGGGAGTAGATGAGCAGTTCTTC,TRBJ2-1,19,TRBV18,TRBD2,few
CASSQVWGEHYEQYF,TGTGCCAGCAGCCAAGTATGGGGGGAGCACTACGAGCAGTACTTC,TRBJ2-7,15,TRBV14,-,few
CASSFGNSYEQYF,TGTGCCAGCAGTTTCGGGAATTCCTACGAGCAGTACTTC,TRBJ2-7,13,TRBV28,-,-
CASSEPTGTQVHGYTF,TGTGCCAGCAGTGAACCCACAGGGACCCAAGTCCATGGCTACACCTTC,TRBJ1-2,16,TRBV25-1,-,-
CASSENGPRNEKLFF,TGTGCCAGCAGTGAAAACGGTCCTCGTAATGAAAAACTGTTTTTT,TRBJ1-4,15,TRBV2,-,-
CASSIDGGVSTDTQYF,TGTGCCAGTAGTATAGACGGCGGGGTTAGCACAGATACGCAGTATTTT,TRBJ2-3,16,TRBV19,-,-
CASSPVREPGTGELFF,TGTGCCAGCTCACCGGTGCGGGAGCCCGGCACCGGGGAGCTGTTTTTT,TRBJ2-2,16,TRBV18,TRBD2,-
CASSSGTGVSYEQYF,TGTGCCAGCAGTTCCGGGACAGGGGTGTCCTACGAGCAGTACTTC,TRBJ2-7,15,TRBV11-2,TRBD1,-
CASRGQGLYGYTF,TGTGCCAGCAGGGGACAGGGGCTCTATGGCTACACCTTC,TRBJ1-2,13,TRBV2,TRBD1,-
CASSLLATGDTDTQYF,TGTGCCAGCAGCTTGTTGGCGACAGGGGACACAGATACGCAGTATTTT,TRBJ2-3,16,TRBV5-6,TRBD1,-
CASSSQSSGNEQFF,TGTGCCAGCAGCTCCCAATCTTCGGGTAATGAGCAGTTCTTC,TRBJ2-1,14,TRBV11-2,-,once
CVRSEGLACNEQFF,TGTGTCAGAAGTGAGGGACTAGCGTGCAATGAGCAGTTCTTC,TRBJ2-1,14,TRBV7-5,-,-
CASSLVSAGVGNQPQHF,TGTGCCAGCAGCTTAGTATCAGCGGGAGTTGGCAATCAGCCCCAGCATTTT,TRBJ1-5,17,TRBV7-8,-,-
CASSLAGKNTEAFF,TGTGCCAGCAGCTTAGCCGGGAAGAACACTGAAGCTTTCTTT,TRBJ1-1,14,TRBV7-9,-,-
CATSRGGSAYEQYF,TGTGCCACCAGCAGAGGAGGGAGCGCCTACGAGCAGTACTTC,TRBJ2-7,14,TRBV15,-,-
CASSTQGYTEAFF,TGTGCCTCTTCAACGCAGGGCTACACTGAAGCTTTCTTT,TRBJ1-1,13,TRBV6-5,-,-
CASSLVGGGDSSYNEQFF,TGTGCCAGCAGCTTAGTCGGAGGGGGGGATAGCTCCTACAATGAGCAGTTCTTC,TRBJ2-1,18,TRBV7-6,-,-
CASSLVSRGSNTGELFF,TGTGCCAGCAGCTTAGTTTCCAGGGGATCGAACACCGGGGAGCTGTTTTTT,TRBJ2-2,17,TRBV7-6,-,-
CATTLQGSNSPLHF,TGTGCCACTACTCTACAGGGAAGCAATTCACCCCTCCACTTT,TRBJ1-6,14,TRBV19,-,-
CASRETSGIVDNEQFF,TGTGCCAGCAGAGAAACTAGCGGGATAGTTGACAATGAGCAGTTCTTC,TRBJ2-1,16,TRBV2,TRBD2,-
CASSSPGYGYTF,TGTGCCAGCAGTTCCCCGGGCTATGGCTACACCTTC,TRBJ1-2,12,TRBV27,-,-
CASRRTDTNTEAFF,TGTGCCAGCAGACGGACAGACACGAACACTGAAGCTTTCTTT,TRBJ1-1,14,TRBV2,-,-
CASSDQGLAGSDEQFF,TGTGCCAGCAGCGATCAAGGACTAGCGGGGAGCGATGAGCAGTTCTTC,TRBJ2-1,16,TRBV9,TRBD2,-
CSVSPGSYGYTF,TGCAGCGTTTCCCCCGGGTCCTATGGCTACACCTTC,TRBJ1-2,12,TRBV29-1,-,once
CASSLQDRPNQPQHF,TGTGCCAGCAGTCTTCAAGACAGGCCCAATCAGCCCCAGCATTTT,TRBJ1-5,15,TRBV6-1,-,-
CASSLAGRRYEQYF,TGTGCCAGCAGTTTAGCGGGGAGACGATACGAGCAGTACTTC,TRBJ2-7,14,TRBV28,-,-
CASSYRQGRIEQYF,TGTGCCAGCAGCTACAGACAGGGGAGGATCGAGCAGTACTTC,TRBJ2-7,14,TRBV11-3,TRBD1,-
CASSYATGGPPSPLHF,TGTGCCAGCAGTTACGCGACGGGAGGGCCCCCTTCACCCCTCCACTTT,TRBJ1-6,16,TRBV6-5,-,few
CASSPPGNDRQTQYF,TGTGCCAGCTCACCACCGGGAAATGACAGACAGACCCAGTACTTC,TRBJ2-5,15,TRBV18,-,-
CASSSPTGGFRNQPQHF,TGTGCCAGCAGTTCTCCGACAGGGGGGTTCCGAAATCAGCCCCAGCATTTT,TRBJ1-5,17,TRBV27,TRBD1,-
CASSFGRYGQGRGSPLHF,TGCGCCAGCAGCTTTGGGAGGTATGGACAGGGACGCGGTTCACCCCTCCACTTT,TRBJ1-6,18,TRBV5-1,TRBD1,-
CASSETTGGNEQYF,TGTGCCAGCAGTGAAACGACAGGGGGCAACGAGCAGTACTTC,TRBJ2-7,14,TRBV27,TRBD1,-
CAIRAVGVRSGYTF,TGTGCCATCAGGGCCGTGGGAGTGAGAAGCGGCTACACCTTC,TRBJ1-2,14,TRBV10-3,-,-
CASTQSTGGNYEQYF,TGTGCCAGTACTCAATCGACAGGGGGAAACTACGAGCAGTACTTC,TRBJ2-7,15,TRBV19,TRBD1,-